What follows describes a single T cell receptor (beta chain). This sample stems from a study of blood T cell repertoires in COVID-19. Generated by immunoSEQ multiplex PCR, the TCRdb table keeps only in-frame clones and is missing some. The sample contains fewer than 400,000 clones, more than 85% of which appear only once. J was trimmed by 0 bases and V by 6 bases; bases with no gene match: 7. The length of the CDR3 is 16 residues. The germline CDR1 and CDR2 sequences are LNHDA and SQIVND (reference sequence). This TCR derives from a woman aged 25 to 39 who had recovered from COVID-19. Input material: PBMCs or T cells enriched from blood (not recorded which). The chain is built from TRBV19 and TRBJ2-7; 11 bases fit TRBD1. The DNA of the CDR3 is TGTGCCAGTAGCCGGACAGGGGGCGTGAGCTCCTACGAGCAGTACTTC. It encodes CASSRTGGVSSYEQYF.